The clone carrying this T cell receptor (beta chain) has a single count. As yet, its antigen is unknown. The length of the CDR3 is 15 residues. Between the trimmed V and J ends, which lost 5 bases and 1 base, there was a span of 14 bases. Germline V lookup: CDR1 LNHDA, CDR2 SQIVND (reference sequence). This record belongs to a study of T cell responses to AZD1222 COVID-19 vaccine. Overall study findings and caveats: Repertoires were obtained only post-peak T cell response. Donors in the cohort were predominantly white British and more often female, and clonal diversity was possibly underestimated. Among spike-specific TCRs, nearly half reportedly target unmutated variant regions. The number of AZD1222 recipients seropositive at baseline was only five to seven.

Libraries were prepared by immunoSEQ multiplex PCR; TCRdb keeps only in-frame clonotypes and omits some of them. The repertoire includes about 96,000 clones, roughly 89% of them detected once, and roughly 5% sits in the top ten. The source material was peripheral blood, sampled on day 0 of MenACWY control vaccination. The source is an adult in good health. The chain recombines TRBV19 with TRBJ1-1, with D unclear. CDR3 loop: CASSPRAHQNTEAFF. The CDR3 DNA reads TGTGCCAGTAGTCCGAGGGCCCACCAGAACACTGAAGCTTTCTTT.